The clone carrying this TCR beta chain was seen a handful of times. The antigen is unknown. This CDR3 comprises 15 residues. Germline V gives CDR1 MNHEY, CDR2 SVGAGI. V was pared by 5 bases and J by 5 bases, with 19 bases between. The data originate from a study of T-cell memory formation after mild COVID-19. Study results and limitations: CD4/CD8 balance held among clones contracting day 15 to 85, and later expanders leaned CD4+.

TCRdb fed the 5' RACE reads into MiXCR, producing one record per CDR3 protein. The data hold around 310,000 distinct CDR3 sequences, with 15% observed a single time. This chain connects TRBV6-5 to TRBJ2-7, with D unclear. This receptor was identified in a man aged 18 to 29 who had mild COVID-19 (a few samples of this study predate the infection). Cell type and time point are not known. The sample was PBMCs or a T cell subset sorted from them (not recorded which). DNA of the CDR3: TGTGCCAGCAGTCCCCGAGGCGATCCTAATGACGAGCAGTACGTC. This gives the protein CASSPRGDPNDEQYV.